This TCR beta chain was obtained from a study of STAT5B mutations in CD4+ large granular lymphocyte leukemia. The J segment lost 1 base and the V segment lost 2 bases, leaving 6 bases of the junction unmatched. Germline V gives CDR1 SGHTA, CDR2 FQGNSA. The CDR3 extends over 18 amino acids. TCRdb's table, derived via immunoSEQ multiplex PCR, lists solely in-frame clones and lacks some. The table records around 20,000 clones, 60% to 85% of them present only once. The rearrangement uses TRBV7-2 and TRBJ2-1; TRBD2 agrees at 12 bases. Sequencing input: CD4+ T cells from blood buffy coats. This receptor was obtained from a human donor in good health. This CDR3 is CASSLFGGLAGSYNEQFF. The CDR3 DNA reads TGTGCCAGCAGCTTATTTGGGGGACTAGCGGGTTCCTACAATGAGCAGTTCTTC.